The following is a T cell receptor beta chain sequence with its context. What it binds is not known. This entry is derived from a study of shared clonotypes between healthy human individuals. Findings of the study overall: Genetic and exposure-history diversity was limited by the few donors.

Germline V gene sequence: CDR1 LNHNV, CDR2 YYDKDF (reference sequence). CDR3 length: 14 amino acids. J lost 5 bases, V lost 7 bases, and 6 bases had no gene match. In the CD4+ fraction, cells were divided into CD45RA+ naive and CD45RA-negative memory subsets. Data came from immunoSEQ multiplex PCR; TCRdb stores just in-frame clones and leaves some out. In the table there are about 2.5 million clones, 92% of which are singletons. The sequencing input was naive CD4+ T cells from PBMCs. Subset described: CD45RA+ positively selected. This clonotype originated in a man aged 18 to 29 in good health. Some clones in this sample may be carry-over from other donors' samples. This chain links TRBV15 with TRBJ2-2, with 8 positions matching TRBD2. The CDR3 region has the DNA TGTGCCACCAAAAATTTAGCGGGGACCGGGGAGCTGTTTTTT. Translation: CATKNLAGTGELFF.